Listed below are T cell receptor beta chains from one sample, sequenced in a study of blood T cell repertoires in COVID-19. Generated by immunoSEQ multiplex PCR, the TCRdb table keeps only in-frame clones and is missing some. The sample records approximately 240,000 clones, approximately 90% being singletons. Sequenced material: PBMCs or T cells enriched from blood (not recorded which). The receptors were gathered from a woman aged 18-29 years who had recovered from COVID-19. Both conserved end residues are part of each CDR3. A D gene is named only where the DNA matches it firmly. Clone size appears in some rows only: once, few, many, or a class for an expanded clone.

>TRBJ2-1|NA|NA|TRBV5-1
TGCGCCAGCAGCTTGGACGTGAGCCACCCCTCCTACAATGAGCAGTTCTTC
CASSLDVSHPSYNEQFF
>TRBJ2-2|NA|NA|TRBV2
TGTGCCAGCACTAGATCAGGGGAAACCGGGGAGCTGTTTTTT
CASTRSGETGELFF
>TRBJ1-2|NA|TRBD1|TRBV10-3
TGTGCCATCAGTGGGGACAGCCTGGTTTATGGCTACACCTTC
CAISGDSLVYGYTF
>TRBJ1-1|NA|TRBD1|TRBV18
TGTGCCAGCTCCCTTGGGACAGGAGCCTTGAACACTGAAGCTTTCTTT
CASSLGTGALNTEAFF
>TRBJ2-7|NA|TRBD1|TRBV6-5
TGTGCCAGCAGCGGGGGACAGGGGGCGGACGAGCAGTACTTC
CASSGGQGADEQYF
>TRBJ1-5|few|TRBD1|TRBV2
TGTGCCAGCAGAGAAAGAACAGGGGGCAATCAGCCCCAGCATTTT
CASRERTGGNQPQHF
>TRBJ1-5|NA|NA|TRBV7-9
TGTGCCAGCAGCTTAGATCTACAGCCCCAGCATTTT
CASSLDLQPQHF
>TRBJ1-5|NA|TRBD1|TRBV18
TGTGCCAGCTCACCTGGACAGGGGGCGTTAGGTCAGCCCCAGCATTTT
CASSPGQGALGQPQHF
>TRBJ1-5|NA|NA|TRBV6-2/TRBV6-3
TGTGCCAGCAGTTACACCAGGGTAGGGCAGCCCCAGCATTTT
CASSYTRVGQPQHF
>TRBJ2-5|NA|TRBD1|TRBV6-5
TGTGCCAGCAGTTACACCCAGGGGGCCTTAGAGACCCAGTACTTC
CASSYTQGALETQYF
>TRBJ2-2|NA|NA|TRBV7-2
TGTGCCAGCAGCGTACAGGGAAGGGGCACCGGGGAGCTGTTTTTT
CASSVQGRGTGELFF
>TRBJ1-1|NA|NA|TRBV6-5
TGTGCCAGCAGTTCCAGTTGGAGGGCGGACACTGAAGCTTTCTTT
CASSSSWRADTEAFF
>TRBJ2-4|NA|TRBD1|TRBV28
TGTGCCAGCAGACCCAGAAGGACAGGGCTCGCCAAAAACATTCAGTACTTC
CASRPRRTGLAKNIQYF
>TRBJ2-7|NA|TRBD2|TRBV7-9
TGTGCCAGCAGCTGGACTAGCGGGGGTTCCTACGAGCAGTACTTC
CASSWTSGGSYEQYF
>TRBJ2-1|once|TRBD2|TRBV4-2
TGTGCCAGCAGCCGGGAACTAGCGGCAGGTTACAATGAGCAGTTCTTC
CASSRELAAGYNEQFF
>TRBJ2-5|NA|TRBD2|TRBV9
TGTGCCAGCAGCGTAGTATCTAGCGGGGGGGCGGAGACCCAGTACTTC
CASSVVSSGGAETQYF
>TRBJ1-1|NA|TRBD1|TRBV4-2
TGTGCCAGCAGCCACGAAACAGGGGTGCCGAACACTGAAGCTTTCTTT
CASSHETGVPNTEAFF
>TRBJ2-1|NA|TRBD2|TRBV28
TGTGCCGGATCCGCGGGAGGAGTTAACAATGAGCAGTTCTTC
CAGSAGGVNNEQFF
>TRBJ2-1|NA|NA|TRBV11-3
TGTGCCAGCAGCTTAGATAGTATGGAGCAGTTCTTC
CASSLDSMEQFF
>TRBJ2-5|NA|NA|TRBV7-9
TGTGCCAGCAGCGACAGTTCTCAAAGGAAAGAGACCCAGTACTTC
CASSDSSQRKETQYF
>TRBJ2-6|NA|NA|TRBV24-1
TGTGCCACCAGTGATTACCGGGACTCTGGGGCCAACGTCCTGACTTTC
CATSDYRDSGANVLTF
>TRBJ2-4|NA|TRBD2|TRBV4-3
TGCGCCAGCAGCCAACGCCTACCCGGGACTAGCGGGACCAAAAACATTCAGTACTTC
CASSQRLPGTSGTKNIQYF
>TRBJ1-2|once|NA|TRBV7-2
TGTGCCAGCAGCAAAGTCACAGGGTTTTCTAACTATGGCTACACCTTC
CASSKVTGFSNYGYTF
>TRBJ1-5|NA|TRBD1|TRBV10-3
TGTGCCATTACAGGGGGCATTGATCAGCCCCAGCATTTT
CAITGGIDQPQHF
>TRBJ2-7|NA|NA|TRBV7-9
TGTGCCAGCAGCTTACAGAAAGTACAGGGTACGGCCCCCTACGAGCAGTACTTC
CASSLQKVQGTAPYEQYF
>TRBJ1-2|NA|NA|TRBV7-9
TGTGCCAGCAGCTTACCCCAGGGGACCAACTATGGCTACACCTTC
CASSLPQGTNYGYTF
>TRBJ1-6|once|NA|TRBV27
TGTGCCAGCAGTTACGCAGAGGCCTATAATTCACCCCTCCACTTT
CASSYAEAYNSPLHF
>TRBJ1-1|NA|NA|TRBV15
TGTGCCACCAGCAGAGAATTAGGAGCAGACACTGAAGCTTTCTTT
CATSRELGADTEAFF
>TRBJ2-3|NA|TRBD2|TRBV10-1
TGCGCCAGCAGTGGACTAGCGGGGGATACGCAGTATTTT
CASSGLAGDTQYF
>TRBJ1-1|NA|TRBD1|TRBV9
TGTGCCAGCAGCCCAGAGGCAGGGGGCGGACCCTCCCCCGGTCCTGAAGCTTTCTTT
CASSPEAGGGPSPGPEAFF
>TRBJ2-3|NA|TRBD2|TRBV5-1
TGCGCCAGCACCACGGGACTAGCGGGGGCAGATACGCAGTATTTT
CASTTGLAGADTQYF
>TRBJ1-2|NA|NA|TRBV7-2
TGTGCCAGCAGCTTAGTAGGACAGTTTCTGGGCTACACCTTC
CASSLVGQFLGYTF
>TRBJ1-1|NA|NA|TRBV3-1/TRBV3-2
TGTGCCAGCAGCCAAGGCCTATTTGAAGCTTTCTTT
CASSQGLFEAFF
>TRBJ1-3|once|NA|TRBV9
TGTGCCAGCAGCCCCTTCGGGGGACCTACCTCTGGAAACACCATATATTTT
CASSPFGGPTSGNTIYF
>TRBJ1-1|NA|NA|TRBV5-4
TGTGCCAGCAGCCCACAGGGAATGGAAGCTTTCTTT
CASSPQGMEAFF
>TRBJ2-1|NA|TRBD1|TRBV6-2/TRBV6-3
TGTGCCAGCAGTTATACGACAGGGTACAATGAGCAGTTCTTC
CASSYTTGYNEQFF
>TRBJ1-1|NA|TRBD1|TRBV18
TGTGCCAGCTCACCACAGGGGGCGAACACTGAAGCTTTCTTT
CASSPQGANTEAFF
>TRBJ1-4|NA|NA|TRBV5-1
TGCGCCAGCAGCACATTCGGGCAGGGTCTGGGGGAAAAACTGTTTTTT
CASSTFGQGLGEKLFF
>TRBJ2-2|once|TRBD2|TRBV24-1
TGTGCCACCAGTGATTTGCAACTAGCGGGGACGAACACCGGGGAGCTGTTTTTT
CATSDLQLAGTNTGELFF
>TRBJ1-2|NA|TRBD1|TRBV18
TGTGCCAGCTCGGCGTCGGGACAGGGCGGCTATGGCTACACCTTC
CASSASGQGGYGYTF
>TRBJ2-3|NA|TRBD2|TRBV7-9
TGTGCCAGCAGCGACCGACTAGCGGGGATTTCCGACGGGACAGATACGCAGTATTTT
CASSDRLAGISDGTDTQYF
>TRBJ1-4|NA|TRBD1|TRBV5-1
TGCGCCAGCAGCTTGACAGGGGAACGGGGTGAAAAACTGTTTTTT
CASSLTGERGEKLFF
>TRBJ1-1|NA|NA|TRBV5-1
TGCGCCAGCAGCCCGGCCCAGGGCCTCACTGAAGCTTTCTTT
CASSPAQGLTEAFF
>TRBJ2-7|once|NA|TRBV2
TGTGCCAGCAGGCAGGCCGCCTACGAGCAGTACTTC
CASRQAAYEQYF
>TRBJ1-1|NA|NA|TRBV28
TGTGCCAGCAGTTTGGTCGGGACTAACACTGAAGCTTTCTTT
CASSLVGTNTEAFF
>TRBJ2-1|NA|TRBD2|TRBV4-3
TGCGCCAGCAGCCAGTTCAGCGGGGGGGCCTGGGAGCAGTTCTTC
CASSQFSGGAWEQFF
>TRBJ2-1|NA|NA|TRBV10-2
TGCGCCAGCAGTGAGTCGTGGGGGGAGGCTACCTACAATGAGCAGTTCTTC
CASSESWGEATYNEQFF
>TRBJ2-1|NA|NA|TRBV9
TGTGCCAGCAGCGTAGCTGTAGGGGGGGCCTGGAATGAGCAGTTCTTC
CASSVAVGGAWNEQFF
>TRBJ1-1|NA|NA|TRBV2
TGTGCCAGCTGTGAGGACAGGAACACTGAAGCTTTCTTT
CASCEDRNTEAFF
>TRBJ1-1|NA|NA|TRBV24-1
TGTGCCACCAGTGATTTATCGTTCCGAGCTTTCTTT
CATSDLSFRAFF
>TRBJ1-1|NA|NA|TRBV4-1
TGCGCCAGCAGCCGAAGGACTTTCCCCGGGACTGAAGCTTTCTTT
CASSRRTFPGTEAFF
>TRBJ1-1|NA|NA|TRBV7-9
TGTGCCAGCAGCTTAGATGGAGGGGTGAACACTGAAGCTTTCTTT
CASSLDGGVNTEAFF
>TRBJ1-2|NA|NA|TRBV7-8
TGTGCCAGCAGCCAGAGACTCGGCGGCCTAGTCGGCGGCTACACCTTC
CASSQRLGGLVGGYTF
>TRBJ1-5|NA|NA|TRBV19
TGTGCCAGTAGTAAGGGTAGCAAGTGGGGCCAGCCCCAGCATTTT
CASSKGSKWGQPQHF
>TRBJ2-7|NA|NA|TRBV6-5
TGTGCCGGCGCCCCACAGGGAAACTACGAGCAGTACTTC
CAGAPQGNYEQYF
>TRBJ1-2|NA|NA|TRBV2
TGTGCCAGCTCCACCCCTAGCTTGGGGGCGTCTGGCTACACCTTC
CASSTPSLGASGYTF
>TRBJ1-1|NA|NA|TRBV7-2
TGTGCCAGCAGCCTGGGGGGTGGGAAGGGTGAAGCTTTCTTT
CASSLGGGKGEAFF
>TRBJ2-7|once|TRBD1|TRBV6-2/TRBV6-3
TGTGCCAGCAGTTCCTCCAGGGCAGGGGGCCACGAGCAGTACTTC
CASSSSRAGGHEQYF
>TRBJ2-7|NA|NA|TRBV18
TGTGCCAGCTCACCGGACTCAGCCTCCTACGAGCAGTACTTC
CASSPDSASYEQYF
>TRBJ2-1|NA|NA|TRBV9
TGTGCCAGCAGCGTAGACGGCGGAGCCTACAATGAGCAGTTCTTC
CASSVDGGAYNEQFF